The 31 T cell receptor beta chains in this list originate from one sample, sequenced in a study of cytomegalovirus exposure and HLA in healthy donors. In the PCR, 60 Vbeta and 13 Jbeta primers were used. Profiled with immunoSEQ multiplex PCR; TCRdb holds only in-frame clones, not every one. The table lists approximately 82,000 clones, around 62% of them singletons, with approximately 5% in the top ten. Sample: PBMCs. These receptors all come from a woman younger than 45 in good health and CMV-seropositive.

This clone has more than one count but fewer than ten. The CDR3 spells CASSPGTGAGANVLTF. The CDR3 DNA reads TGTGCCAGCAGTCCCGGGACAGGGGCTGGGGCCAACGTCCTGACTTTC. The chain couples TRBV9 to TRBJ2-6; the match to TRBD1 covers 10 bases. The V segment lost 5 bases and the J segment 2 bases; nucleotides outside the gene matches: 4. The length of the CDR3 is 16 residues. Germline CDR1 is SGDLS and CDR2 is YYNGEE. Combining the CDR3 with reference TRBV9 and TRBJ2-6 gives the whole variable domain DSGVTQTPKHLITATGQRVTLRCSPRSGDLSVYWYQQSLDQGLQFLIQYYNGEERAKGNILERFSAQQFPDLHSELNLSSLELGDSALYFCASSPGTGAGANVLTFGAGSRLTVL.

The genes are TRBV6-5 and TRBJ1-3; D remains ambiguous. The germline gives CDR1 MNHEY, CDR2 SVGAGI. V was pared by 0 bases and J by 0 bases, with 6 bases between. This CDR3 has 15 residues. CDR3 protein: CASSYSHSSGNTIYF. CDR3 nucleotides: TGTGCCAGCAGTTACTCCCACAGCTCTGGAAACACCATATATTTT.

Comments on this clone: One end of the junction varies from germline; a read error may be responsible. The chain recombines TRBV9 with TRBJ1-2; D is perhaps TRBD1 (6 bases). The CDR3 has 14 amino acids. Germline loops: CDR1 SGDLS, CDR2 YYNGEE. The CDR3 DNA reads TGTGCCAGCAGCGGTGGGGGCGCGGGCTATGGCTACCCCTTC. This encodes CASSGGGAGYGYPF.

This clone has only a few counts. This chain joins TRBV5-1 and TRBJ1-4; D is perhaps TRBD1 (5 bases). Germline CDR1 is SGHRS and CDR2 is YFSETQ. This CDR3 is built from 15 residues. Trimming stripped 4 bases from V and 3 bases from J, with 13 bases between. The CDR3 loop reads CASSLQGVPNEKLFF. Here the CDR3 DNA reads TGCGCCAGCAGCCTTCAGGGCGTGCCTAATGAAAAACTGTTTTTT.

V and J are TRBV6-5 and TRBJ2-3; possible D gene TRBD1, 6 bases. The CDR3 contains 13 residues. The germline V gene encodes CDR1 MNHEY and CDR2 SVGAGI. The V end lost 5 bases, the J end lost 5 bases, and 11 bases lay between the germline ends. The CDR3 nucleotides read TGTGCCAGCAGTCACCAAGGGGGAGATACGCAGTATTTT. Amino acid sequence: CASSHQGGDTQYF.

The sample holds a few counts of this clone. In the same sample, other DNA sequences code for this CDR3. The J gene is TRBJ1-4, the V gene TRBV7-9; TRBD1 might be the D (6 bases). The CDR3 runs to 15 residues. The V end was cut by 5 bases, the J end by 4 bases, with 14 bases between. Germline CDR1 SEHNR, CDR2 FQNEAQ (reference sequence). The CDR3 loop reads CASSHIKGDNEKLFF. The CDR3 DNA reads as TGTGCCAGCAGCCATATTAAGGGGGATAATGAAAAACTGTTTTTT.

V usage is TRBV27 and J usage is TRBJ1-4; TRBD1 matches at 10 bases. In germline, CDR1 is MNHEY, CDR2 SMNVEV (reference sequence). This CDR3 contains 15 residues. The junction had 5 bases not matched to a gene; V was cut back by 3 bases and J by 7 bases. The CDR3, as DNA: TGTGCCAGCAGTTTTAGGACAGGGGGATTTGAAAAACTGTTTTTT. Protein sequence: CASSFRTGGFEKLFF.

The chain recombines TRBV7-2 with TRBJ2-6; 10 nucleotides line up with TRBD1. CDR1 is SGHTA, CDR2 FQGNSA, per germline. The CDR3 has 18 residues. The ends lost 10 bases at V and 1 base at J; junction bases unmatched: 13. CDR3 sequence reads: CATPGTGVITSGANVLTF. The CDR3 DNA reads TGTGCCACCCCAGGGACAGGGGTAATTACGTCTGGGGCCAACGTCCTGACTTTC.

V usage is TRBV6-1 and J usage is TRBJ1-2; D unresolved. This CDR3 is built from 14 residues. V was clipped by 1 base and J by 2 bases, with 8 bases between them. In germline, CDR1 is MNHNS, CDR2 SASEGT. CDR3 sequence reads: CASSEGRWNYGYTF. In DNA form, the CDR3 reads TGTGCCAGCAGTGAAGGCCGGTGGAACTATGGCTACACCTTC.

The chain carries TRBV5-4 and TRBJ1-2; TRBD1 is a possible D gene (6 bases). The germline gives CDR1 SGHNT, CDR2 YYREEE (reference sequence). V lost 0 bases and J lost 3, with 9 bases in between. The CDR3 consists of 14 residues. As DNA, the CDR3 is TGTGCCAGCAGCTTGGACAGGGCGGACTATGGCTACACCTTC. Translated: CASSLDRADYGYTF.

The chain employs TRBV19 and TRBJ1-1, with 7 bases that match TRBD1. The CDR3 totals 16 residues. V lost 3 bases, J lost 5 bases, and 12 bases stayed unmatched. CDR1 LNHDA and CDR2 SQIVND come from the germline V gene (reference sequence). CDR3 residues: CASSITGTAEGTEAFF. The CDR3 nucleotides read TGTGCCAGTAGTATTACCGGGACAGCGGAGGGGACTGAAGCTTTCTTT.

In DNA form, the CDR3 reads TGTGCCAGCTCACCTATGGACAGCGACACTGAAGCTTTCTTT. Residues: CASSPMDSDTEAFF. The chain uses TRBV18 and TRBJ1-1; the D gene is possibly TRBD1 (6 bases). CDR1 is KGHSH and CDR2 is LQKENI in the germline V gene. The V end was cut by 3 bases, the J end by 3 bases, with 11 bases between. This CDR3 is built from 14 residues. The full variable domain, completed using reference TRBV18 and TRBJ1-1, is NAGVMQNPRHLVRRRGQEARLRCSPMKGHSHVYWYRQLPEEGLKFMVYLQKENIIDESGMPKERFSAEFPKEGPSILRIQQVVRGDSAAYFCASSPMDSDTEAFFGQGTRLTVV.

This clone was picked up one time. Here the CDR3 reads CASSRSGDTEAFF. Written as DNA, the CDR3 is TGTGCCAGCTCAAGGTCAGGGGACACTGAAGCTTTCTTT. The chain is built from TRBV18 and TRBJ1-1; a possible D gene is TRBD1 (6 bases). The V gene's germline CDR1 is KGHSH and CDR2 LQKENI. CDR3 length: 13 residues. The germline V and J ends were trimmed by 5 bases and 3 bases, with 10 bases remaining between them.

This clone has a handful of counts. This chain uses TRBV6-5 with TRBJ1-2; D is unresolved. Trimming removed 1 base from V and 8 bases from J, with 5 bases in between. Germline values: CDR1 MNHEY, CDR2 SVGAGI. The length of the CDR3 is 11 residues. CDR3 nucleotides: TGTGCCAGCAGTTACTTATTGGGCTACACCTTC. Translation gives CASSYLLGYTF.

The chain couples TRBV15 to TRBJ1-2; 10 bases match TRBD1. Germline CDR1 LNHNV, CDR2 YYDKDF (reference sequence). Germline trimming cut 1 base from V and 2 bases from J; bases unmatched to any gene: 4. This CDR3 is 16 amino acids long. CDR3 amino acids: CATSRGPGQGNYGYTF. CDR3 in DNA: TGTGCCACCAGCAGAGGACCGGGACAGGGGAACTATGGCTACACCTTC.

This chain connects TRBV29-1 to TRBJ1-1; D not certain. The CDR3 consists of 13 residues. Germline CDR1 reads SQVTM; CDR2 reads ANQGSEA. Trimming shortened V by 7 bases and J by 1 base, and 13 bases separated the two germline ends. The CDR3 nucleotides read TGCAGCGCCCTCCGGGATGGGAACACTGAAGCTTTCTTT. Translating it yields CSALRDGNTEAFF.

Note on this clone: Its ends do not fully match the called genes, so a read error is possible. V is TRBV7-9 and J is TRBJ1-6; 7 nucleotides match TRBD1. The CDR3 consists of 15 residues. Germline V gene data show CDR1 as SEHNR and CDR2 as FQNEAQ (reference sequence). Written as DNA, the CDR3 is TGTTCCAGCAGCTTGGAAGGGGGCGAAAATTCACCCCTCCACTTT. It yields the protein CSSSLEGGENSPLHF. Complete variable domain (other parts from reference TRBV7-9 and TRBJ1-6): DTGVSQNPRHKITKRGQNVTFRCDPISEHNRLYWYRQTLGQGPEFLTYFQNEAQLEKSRLLSDRFSAERPKGSFSTLEIQRTEQGDSAMYLCSSSLEGGENSPLHFGNGTRLTVT.

This clone has just a few counts. This sequence joins TRBV19 and TRBJ2-3; 8 bases are a match to TRBD1. The V and J ends lost 7 bases and 2 bases, in that order; junction bases with no gene match: 8. CDR1 LNHDA and CDR2 SQIVND come from the germline V gene (reference sequence). The CDR3 length is 15 residues. CDR3 DNA sequence: TGTGCCAGTACCCCGGACAGGGAGTCCACAGATACGCAGTATTTT. This gives the protein CASTPDRESTDTQYF.

This rearrangement joins TRBV19 to TRBJ1-1, with TRBD1 matching 8 bases. This CDR3 has 13 residues. V shed 6 bases and J 5 bases; nucleotides not matched to a gene: 5. Germline CDR1 and CDR2: LNHDA and SQIVND (reference sequence). CDR3 protein: CASRDHRGTEAFF. The CDR3 nucleotides read TGTGCCAGTAGGGATCACAGGGGGACTGAAGCTTTCTTT.

The CDR3 loop is CASSGGAEIGELFF. As DNA, the CDR3 is TGTGCTAGTTCCGGGGGAGCAGAGATCGGGGAGCTGTTTTTT. The chain combines TRBV12-5 with TRBJ2-2; maybe TRBD2 (6 bases). CDR3 length: 14 amino acids. Deletions cut 8 bases from V and 7 bases from J, with 17 bases between. Germline CDR1 LGHNT, CDR2 FRNRAP.

The chain employs TRBV7-3 and TRBJ2-7; D is unresolved. The CDR3 spans 15 residues. V gave up 1 base and J gave up 6 bases, with 16 bases separating them. Germline loops: CDR1 SGHTA, CDR2 FQGTGA. CDR3 sequence reads: CASSLNPVSPSEQYF. DNA of the CDR3: TGTGCCAGCAGCTTAAATCCGGTTTCGCCGAGCGAGCAGTACTTC.

This rearrangement joins TRBV7-9 to TRBJ1-1; D gene uncertain. The CDR3 covers 14 residues. Per germline, CDR1 SEHNR and CDR2 FQNEAQ (reference sequence). The V and J ends lost 5 bases and 1 base respectively, with 11 bases between them. CDR3 nucleotides: TGTGCCAGCAGCCCAAACCGACAGAACACTGAAGCTTTCTTT. Amino acids: CASSPNRQNTEAFF.

The chain uses TRBV12-5 and TRBJ2-3, with D perhaps TRBD2 (5 bases). The CDR3 runs to 15 residues. Germline values: CDR1 LGHNT, CDR2 FRNRAP. V was shortened by 5 bases and J by 0 bases, with 12 bases between the two germline ends. The CDR3 reads CASGHGLSSTDTQYF. Written as DNA, the CDR3 is TGTGCTAGTGGTCATGGACTCTCTAGCACAGATACGCAGTATTTT.

This clone came up a few times. The chain employs TRBV2 and TRBJ2-1; 7 bases map to TRBD2. The CDR3 loop spans 16 amino acids. V shed 8 bases and J 7 bases; nucleotides not matched to a gene: 17. CDR1 SNHLY and CDR2 FYNNEI come from the germline V gene. CDR3 sequence: CASDQPLAVNENEQFF. CDR3 sequence (DNA): TGTGCCAGCGACCAACCGCTAGCGGTAAATGAAAATGAGCAGTTCTTC.

The V and J genes are TRBV5-1 and TRBJ2-7; TRBD2 agrees at 12 bases. Germline V gene sequence: CDR1 SGHRS, CDR2 YFSETQ. V lost 0 bases to trimming and J lost 4 bases; unmatched junction nucleotides: 2. This CDR3 has 15 amino acids. In DNA form, the CDR3 reads TGCGCCAGCAGCTTGGGGACTAGCGGGGATTACGAGCAGTACTTC. It codes for CASSLGTSGDYEQYF.

This clone was seen a few times. V gene TRBV9 combines with J gene TRBJ1-5; a possible D gene is TRBD1 (6 bases). The V gene lost 0 bases and the J gene lost 9 bases, with 10 bases spanning the gap. Per germline, CDR1 SGDLS and CDR2 YYNGEE. The CDR3 consists of 13 residues. The DNA of the CDR3 is TGTGCCAGCAGCGTAGAGGGGACAAGGCCCCAGCATTTT. It yields the protein CASSVEGTRPQHF. The whole variable domain, filled in from reference TRBV9 and TRBJ1-5, reads DSGVTQTPKHLITATGQRVTLRCSPRSGDLSVYWYQQSLDQGLQFLIQYYNGEERAKGNILERFSAQQFPDLHSELNLSSLELGDSALYFCASSVEGTRPQHFGDGTRLSIL.

This clone was detected a few times. The chain has TRBV2 and TRBJ1-2, with D possibly being TRBD1 (5 bases). The CDR3 consists of 15 residues. Germline assignment: CDR1 SNHLY and CDR2 FYNNEI. The ends were cut back, 6 bases at V and 6 bases at J, with 20 bases in the middle. CDR3 sequence reads: CASSATDQVSHGYTF. The CDR3 region has the DNA TGTGCCAGCAGCGCGACAGATCAGGTATCCCATGGCTACACCTTC.

The V call is TRBV9, the J call TRBJ2-2, with 8 bases aligning to TRBD1. After removal of 4 bases from V and 8 bases from J, the junction contained 7 bases not matched to a gene. This CDR3 comprises 14 residues. In germline, CDR1 is SGDLS, CDR2 YYNGEE. For the CDR3, the DNA is TGTGCCAGCAGCCTCAGACAGGGGAGGGGGGAGCTGTTTTTT. Its protein product is CASSLRQGRGELFF. Using reference TRBV9 and TRBJ2-2 for the parts outside the CDR3, the full variable domain is DSGVTQTPKHLITATGQRVTLRCSPRSGDLSVYWYQQSLDQGLQFLIQYYNGEERAKGNILERFSAQQFPDLHSELNLSSLELGDSALYFCASSLRQGRGELFFGEGSRLTVL.

The chain employs TRBV6-1 and TRBJ1-2; 8 bases align to TRBD1. Germline CDR1 reads MNHNS; CDR2 reads SASEGT. The V and J ends lost 0 bases and 8 bases, in that order; junction bases with no gene match: 8. This CDR3 has 15 amino acids. This chain's CDR3 is CASSEADRVGYGYTF. CDR3 coding DNA: TGTGCCAGCAGTGAAGCGGACAGGGTTGGTTACGGCTACACCTTC.

This chain uses TRBV4-3 with TRBJ2-3; TRBD2 matches at 11 bases. The J segment lost 5 bases and the V segment lost 3 bases, leaving 13 bases of the junction unmatched. The CDR3 contains 18 residues. Germline CDR1 and CDR2: LGHNA and YSLEER. The CDR3 here is CASSQYLATSGTIDTQYF. DNA for the CDR3: TGCGCCAGCAGCCAGTACCTAGCGACTAGCGGGACGATAGATACGCAGTATTTT.

This clone was recorded only once. The rearrangement joins TRBV13 to TRBJ1-1; 9 bases align to TRBD1. Trimming cost V 3 bases and J 5 bases; bases outside gene matches: 4. This CDR3 has 14 residues. Germline-derived CDR1 and CDR2 are PRHDT and FYEKMQ (reference sequence). The CDR3 sequence is CASSLNRGQTEAFF. The CDR3 DNA sequence: TGTGCCAGCAGCTTGAACAGGGGGCAGACTGAAGCTTTCTTT.